These T cell receptor beta chains were read from a single sample in a study of T cell clones after liver transplantation. The assay was immunoSEQ multiplex PCR, and TCRdb's table has in-frame clones only and misses some. The table has roughly 100,000 clones, around 86% seen once; the top ten hold over 0.9%. The sample here was CD4+ T cells from blood, taken before liver transplant. The source is a human donor who received a liver transplant. Each CDR3 is given with its conserved first and last residue. Fields, in order: V gene, J gene, CDR3 protein.

>TRBV10-3|TRBJ2-7
CAISEGTVNYEQYF
>TRBV23-1|TRBJ2-5
CASSQSQETQYF
>TRBV27|TRBJ2-1
CASRKGGRVSYNEQFF
>TRBV11-3|TRBJ2-7
CASSSNSGQGYEQYF
>TRBV18|TRBJ2-5
CASSPPGVQETQYF
>TRBV2|TRBJ2-7
CASSKGNRGYEQYF
>TRBV7-9|TRBJ1-1
CASSLGAIGLNTEAFF
>TRBV28|TRBJ1-4
CASTTGRASEKLFF
>TRBV6-5|TRBJ2-2
CASSSGSVAGELFF
>TRBV7-9|TRBJ1-2
CASSLVQTLGYGYTF
>TRBV6-1|TRBJ1-1
CASSLEGGRNTEAFF
>TRBV5-1|TRBJ2-6
CASSVGASGANVLTF
>TRBV5-1|TRBJ2-2
CASSLDRATNTGELFF
>TRBV5-1|TRBJ1-3
CASSLDRSSGNTIYF
>TRBV7-3|TRBJ1-1
CASSKEMNTEAFF
>TRBV7-2|TRBJ2-7
CASSRTSYEQYF
>TRBV6-1|TRBJ2-7
CASIKGGTSSYEQYF
>TRBV12-5|TRBJ1-1
CASGLSRPADEAFF
>TRBV7-9|TRBJ2-7
CASSLRSTDSYEQYF
>TRBV7-2|TRBJ2-5
CASSFPGGETQYF
>TRBV28|TRBJ1-2
CASSLSRTEYGYTF
>TRBV29-1|TRBJ1-2
CSVEWDRADGYTF
>TRBV5-4|TRBJ1-3
CASSSGTGVGNTIYF
>TRBV6-5|TRBJ2-5
CASSYSDVSQETQYF
>TRBV7-6|TRBJ2-7
CASSSGTVYTSEQYF
>TRBV6-5|TRBJ1-1
CASSFRGARVTEAFF
>TRBV5-4|TRBJ2-3
CASRAGLALTDTQYF
>TRBV6-5|TRBJ1-1
CASRKGGGNTEAFF
>TRBV27|TRBJ1-2
CASSPQGNYGYTF